Shown below are 28 T cell receptor beta chains from a single sample sequenced in a study of metastatic and nonmetastatic thyroid tumors (dated by TCRdb to 2019 to 2021). No patient had received any treatment before thyroid surgery. Library preparation was by PCR. The reads were generated on an Illumina HiSeq 4000. In-frame beta chains were kept once TCRdb had trimmed the public reads at Q25 with fastp and called clones with MiXCR. The sample records 15,000 or so clones, roughly 25% of which are singletons. Of the sample, roughly an eighth is held by the ten largest clones. Sequenced input: tumor tissue. The origin of the receptors is a female donor with papillary thyroid cancer or a benign thyroid nodule (not recorded which). Some clones in this sample may be carry-over from other donors' samples.

V gene TRBV20-1 combines with J gene TRBJ2-6; D is undetermined. V lost 7 bases to trimming and J lost 0 bases, with 7 bases between them. The CDR3 spans 13 residues. Germline CDR1 is DFQATT and CDR2 is SNEGSKA (reference sequence). In nucleotides, the CDR3 is TGCAGTGTTGTAAGCTCTGGGGCCAACGTCCTGACTTTC. Amino acids: CSVVSSGANVLTF.

This clone was observed a few times. The CDR3, as DNA: TGTGCCAGCAGTTACCGGTATAGCAATCAGCCCCAGCATTTT. Its protein is CASSYRYSNQPQHF. The chain joins TRBV27 to TRBJ1-5, with D hard to call. The CDR3 extends over 14 amino acids. CDR1 is MNHEY and CDR2 is SMNVEV in the germline V gene (reference sequence). V shed 4 bases and J shed 0 bases, with 7 bases lying between them.

This clone has ten or more counts. Other DNA sequences of this sample code for an identical CDR3. V gene TRBV6-1 combines with J gene TRBJ2-1, with D perhaps matching TRBD2 (6 bases). This CDR3 spans 14 amino acids. The V end was cut by 5 bases, the J end by 10 bases, with 18 bases between. Germline V gene lookup returns CDR1 MNHNS and CDR2 SASEGT. The CDR3 DNA reads as TGTGCCAGCAGTCAAGGACCCGCTGGGGGGGAGCAGTTCTTC. This codes for CASSQGPAGGEQFF.

This clone was counted only a few times. V is TRBV28 and J is TRBJ2-7, with 9 bases aligning to TRBD2. CDR1 is MDHEN and CDR2 is SYDVKM in the germline V gene. The CDR3 runs to 14 residues. After removal of 10 bases from V and 5 bases from J, the junction contained 12 bases not matched to a gene. CDR3 sequence (DNA): TGTGCCACCAACCCTCCGGGACTAGCAGACGAGCAGTACTTC. As protein: CATNPPGLADEQYF.

This clone rates as medium-sized (0.01 to 0.1%). The chain employs TRBV28 and TRBJ1-1; D perhaps matches TRBD1 (6 bases). The CDR3 length is 14 residues. Germline CDR1 and CDR2: MDHEN and SYDVKM. V was shortened by 5 bases and J by 4 bases, with 14 bases between the two germline ends. This CDR3 is CASSQGTLGTEAFF. Written as DNA, the CDR3 is TGTGCCAGCAGTCAGGGGACCCTAGGCACTGAAGCTTTCTTT.

The rearrangement joins TRBV11-2 to TRBJ2-7; TRBD2 agrees at 7 bases. Germline V lookup: CDR1 SGHAT, CDR2 FQNNGV. J gave up 2 bases and V 0 bases, and 16 bases lay outside the gene matches. The CDR3 length is 19 residues. Here the CDR3 reads CASSLDQGAGVLIPYEQYF. The CDR3 nucleotides are TGTGCCAGCAGCTTAGATCAAGGGGCGGGGGTGTTAATACCCTACGAGCAGTACTTC.

This clone was found many times. The same CDR3 is also encoded by other DNA sequences in this sample. V is TRBV9 and J is TRBJ2-3, with D maybe TRBD1 (5 bases). Trimming removed 3 bases from V and 6 bases from J, with 17 bases in between. The CDR3 length is 15 residues. CDR1 SGDLS and CDR2 YYNGEE come from the germline V gene. CDR3 in amino acids: CASSATGLDLDTQYF. The DNA for the CDR3 is TGTGCCAGCAGCGCCACAGGCTTAGATTTGGATACGCAGTATTTT. The variable domain in full, completed from reference TRBV9 and TRBJ2-3, reads DSGVTQTPKHLITATGQRVTLRCSPRSGDLSVYWYQQSLDQGLQFLIQYYNGEERAKGNILERFSAQQFPDLHSELNLSSLELGDSALYFCASSATGLDLDTQYFGPGTRLTVL.

The chain recombines TRBV4-2 with TRBJ1-2; maybe TRBD1 (5 bases). CDR3 length equals 15 residues. Between the trimmed V and J ends, which lost 1 base and 4 bases, there was a span of 13 bases. Germline assignment: CDR1 LGHNA and CDR2 YNFKEQ. This CDR3 is CASSQGEGIGYGYTF. CDR3 bases: TGTGCCAGCAGCCAAGGGGAGGGGATAGGCTATGGCTACACCTTC.

Ten or more counts support this clone. V usage is TRBV29-1 and J usage is TRBJ2-7; a possible D gene is TRBD2 (7 bases). This CDR3 has 15 amino acids. CDR1 SQVTM and CDR2 ANQGSEA come from the germline V gene. V lost 1 base to trimming and J lost 3 bases, with 16 bases between them. The CDR3 coding sequence is TGCAGCGTTGAAGCTGGCGGGCGGGGGCTCTACGAGCAGTACTTC. Its protein is CSVEAGGRGLYEQYF.

This clone was seen at least ten times. The rearrangement joins TRBV28 to TRBJ2-6, with 7 positions matching TRBD2. In germline, CDR1 is MDHEN, CDR2 SYDVKM. V shed 3 bases and J 4 bases; nucleotides not matched to a gene: 6. The CDR3 is made up of 16 amino acids. CDR3 sequence reads: CASSFGGGVGANVLTF. The CDR3 nucleotides are TGTGCCAGCAGTTTCGGGGGAGGGGTGGGGGCCAACGTCCTGACTTTC.

This clone was seen repeatedly, ten times or more. The chain has TRBV6-4 and TRBJ2-3; TRBD2 is a possible D gene (6 bases). The germline V and J ends were trimmed by 2 bases and 2 bases, with 11 bases remaining between them. This CDR3 is built from 15 residues. Germline V CDR1 and CDR2: MRHNA, SNTAGT. Written as DNA, the CDR3 is TGTGCCAGCAGTGACGGAGTAGCGGCCACAGATACGCAGTATTTT. Amino acids: CASSDGVAATDTQYF.

The table lists this clone with many counts. The rearrangement joins TRBV20-1 to TRBJ1-4; 10 nucleotides agree with TRBD1. This CDR3 region has 18 residues. Losses at the gene ends were 0 bases for V and 8 bases for J; bases not matched to a gene: 15. Germline V gene lookup returns CDR1 DFQATT and CDR2 SNEGSKA (reference sequence). This chain's CDR3 is CSARDIRRQGAQGEKLFF. For the CDR3, the DNA is TGCAGTGCTAGAGATATTCGGAGACAGGGGGCGCAGGGGGAAAAACTGTTTTTT.

Turning to this clone: A read error may account for a junction end that differs from germline. V usage is TRBV10-3 and J usage is TRBJ1-5; no clear D gene. In germline, CDR1 is ENHRY, CDR2 SYGVKD. The CDR3 is 17 residues long. In nucleotides, the CDR3 is TGTGCCACCACCCTCGGAGCAGTTCGGGTGGGCAATCAGCCCAAGCATTTT. Translated, it gives CATTLGAVRVGNQPKHF.

This clone was found many times. This specimen includes other DNA sequences encoding the same CDR3. The chain recombines TRBV27 with TRBJ2-7; TRBD2 aligns across 8 bases. The ends lost 8 bases at V and 5 bases at J; junction bases unmatched: 8. The CDR3 length is 13 residues. Looked up from germline, CDR1 is MNHEY and CDR2 is SMNVEV (reference sequence). The CDR3 protein is CASSFSGSDEQYF. The CDR3 DNA follows: TGTGCCAGCTCCTTCAGCGGGAGCGACGAGCAGTACTTC.

By its share, this clone is medium-sized. The gene calls are TRBV2 and TRBJ1-2, with TRBD1 identical over 10 bases. This CDR3 has 14 amino acids. Germline CDR1 reads SNHLY; CDR2 reads FYNNEI. Germline trimming cut 9 bases from V and 4 bases from J; bases unmatched to any gene: 8. The CDR3 DNA sequence: TGTGCCAGTGCCCCGACAGGGGGCAGCTATGGCTACACCTTC. Amino acids: CASAPTGGSYGYTF.

The rearrangement joins TRBV19 to TRBJ2-7, with D maybe TRBD2 (5 bases). Trimming cost V 6 bases and J 3 bases, with 15 bases left between them. The CDR3 runs 14 residues. Germline loops: CDR1 LNHDA, CDR2 SQIVND (reference sequence). Here the CDR3 reads CASSQPNRDYEQYF. CDR3 bases: TGTGCCAGTAGCCAGCCCAACCGGGACTACGAGCAGTACTTC.

This chain connects TRBV28 to TRBJ2-3, with D tentatively TRBD1 or TRBD2 (6 bases each). The length of the CDR3 is 17 residues. Germline CDR1 and CDR2: MDHEN and SYDVKM. The V gene lost 6 bases and the J gene lost 4 bases, with 23 bases spanning the gap. In DNA form, the CDR3 reads TGTGCCAGCAGCCCCCGCTGGCCCAGGGGAGGTGCAGATACGCAGTATTTT. As protein: CASSPRWPRGGADTQYF.

This clone is deemed medium-sized (0.01 to 0.1%). The chain couples TRBV12-3 or TRBV12-4 to TRBJ2-3, with 8 bases identical to TRBD1. This CDR3 spans 15 amino acids. V trimming: 5 bases; J trimming: 1 base; junction bases outside the gene matches: 5. CDR3 nucleotide sequence: TGTGCCAGCAGTCCCCAGGGGGCGGGCACAGATACGCAGTATTTT. Encoded protein: CASSPQGAGTDTQYF.

The chain is built from TRBV19 and TRBJ1-2; D is undetermined. The CDR3 has 14 residues. Trimming left V 3 bases short and J 0 bases short, with 8 bases between. Germline lookup yields CDR1 LNHDA and CDR2 SQIVND (reference sequence). CDR3 in DNA: TGTGCCAGTAGTATTTCCTTGACTAACTATGGCTACACCTTC. It is translated as CASSISLTNYGYTF.

The chain recombines TRBV4-2 with TRBJ2-1; 7 bases fit TRBD2. The germline gives CDR1 LGHNA, CDR2 YNFKEQ. This CDR3 has 16 residues. After removal of 5 bases from V and 5 bases from J, the junction contained 12 bases not matched to a gene. This chain's CDR3 is CASSDLRGVKDNEQFF. CDR3 bases: TGTGCCAGCAGCGACCTACGGGGGGTCAAAGACAATGAGCAGTTCTTC.

Many counts were recorded for this clone. This chain connects TRBV2 to TRBJ2-1; 7 bases agree with TRBD2. CDR3 length equals 15 residues. CDR1 SNHLY and CDR2 FYNNEI come from the germline V gene. Germline trimming cut 8 bases from V and 4 bases from J; bases unmatched to any gene: 11. In DNA, the CDR3 is TGTGCCAGCGGAGGGAGGTTAGCGGGTTACAATGAGCAGTTCTTC. It yields the protein CASGGRLAGYNEQFF.

This clone was seen at least ten times. The chain is built from TRBV12-3 or TRBV12-4 and TRBJ1-1; a possible D gene is TRBD1 (5 bases). The CDR3 covers 15 residues. Trimming removed 5 bases at V and 3 bases at J, with 16 bases between. The CDR3 reads CASSGGDGWDTEAFF. The CDR3 DNA is TGTGCCAGCAGTGGGGGGGATGGGTGGGACACTGAAGCTTTCTTT.

This clone was recorded only once. The CDR3 reads CSSQKWSSGRMSEQFF. CDR3 nucleotide sequence: TGCAGTTCTCAAAAGTGGTCTAGCGGGAGAATGAGTGAGCAGTTCTTC. The genes are TRBV20-1 and TRBJ2-1; TRBD2 matches at 10 bases. Unmatched junction bases numbered 19, after V lost 8 bases and J lost 9 bases. There are 16 residues in the CDR3. Germline CDR1 is DFQATT and CDR2 is SNEGSKA (reference sequence).

About this clone: Here the CDR3 omits its conserved ending phenylalanine or tryptophan, so a read error is the likely source. The chain uses TRBV7-3 and TRBJ1-2; D call uncertain. V lost 8 bases, J lost 1 base, and 14 bases lay in between. Per the germline V gene, CDR1 is SGHTA and CDR2 is FQGTGA. The CDR3 is 14 amino acids. CDR3 sequence reads: CASGIGPDNYGYTL. In nucleotides, the CDR3 is TGTGCCAGCGGCATTGGACCGGATAACTATGGCTACACCCTC.

This clone was counted many times. Distinct nucleotide sequences in the sample also encode this CDR3. The CDR3 nucleotides read TGCAGTGCTAGCGCAGGGTCAAACATTCAGTACTTC. Translation: CSASAGSNIQYF. The chain joins TRBV20-1 to TRBJ2-4; tentative D call: TRBD1 (5 bases). Per germline, CDR1 DFQATT and CDR2 SNEGSKA (reference sequence). The length of the CDR3 is 12 residues. The V and J ends lost 3 bases and 6 bases respectively, with 9 bases between them.

This clone was found a few times. Just one base apart from a much larger clone, this may be a read error. The chain carries TRBV27 and TRBJ2-7; TRBD2 aligns across 7 bases. CDR3 length equals 15 residues. Germline lookup yields CDR1 MNHEY and CDR2 SMNVEV (reference sequence). After removal of 7 bases from V and 4 bases from J, the junction contained 13 bases not matched to a gene. CDR3 amino acids: CASKRSVTSPYEQYF. In nucleotides, the CDR3 is TGTGCCAGCAAACGTTCCGTGACTAGCCCTTACGAGCAGTACTTC.

V gene TRBV10-2 combines with J gene TRBJ2-7, with D tentatively TRBD1 or TRBD2 (5 bases each). CDR1 and CDR2 (germline): WSHSY, SAAADI. CDR3 length: 15 residues. V was cut by 3 bases and J by 4 bases, with 16 bases left in between. The CDR3 DNA reads TGCGCCAGCAGTGACGGGACCACCTCGATATACGAGCAGTACTTC. Its translation is CASSDGTTSIYEQYF.

At least ten counts were recorded for this clone. The rearrangement uses TRBV6-5 and TRBJ2-7, with D hard to call. Germline values: CDR1 MNHEY, CDR2 SVGAGI. The CDR3 has 16 amino acids. V shed 0 bases and J shed 5 bases, with 17 bases lying between them. CDR3 sequence (DNA): TGTGCCAGCAGTTACTCGAGAACCACCTTTTCCCACGAGCAGTACTTC. Its translation is CASSYSRTTFSHEQYF.